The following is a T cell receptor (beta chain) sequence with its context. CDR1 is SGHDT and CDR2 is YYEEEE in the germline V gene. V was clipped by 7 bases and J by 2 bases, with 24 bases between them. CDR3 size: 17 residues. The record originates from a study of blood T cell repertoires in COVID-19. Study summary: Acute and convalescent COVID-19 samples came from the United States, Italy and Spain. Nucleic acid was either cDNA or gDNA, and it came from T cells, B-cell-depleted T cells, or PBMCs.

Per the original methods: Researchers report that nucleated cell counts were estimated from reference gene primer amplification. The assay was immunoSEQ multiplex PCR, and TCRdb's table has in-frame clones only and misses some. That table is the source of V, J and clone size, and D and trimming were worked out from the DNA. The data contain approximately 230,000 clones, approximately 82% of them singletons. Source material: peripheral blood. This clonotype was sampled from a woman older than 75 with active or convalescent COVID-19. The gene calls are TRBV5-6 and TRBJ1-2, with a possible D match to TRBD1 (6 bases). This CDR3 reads CASRRGVRGVGNYGYTF. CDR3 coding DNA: TGTGCCAGCCGGCGTGGGGTCAGGGGAGTCGGGAACTATGGCTACACCTTC. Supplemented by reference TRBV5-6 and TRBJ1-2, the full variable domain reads DAGVTQSPTHLIKTRGQQVTLRCSPKSGHDTVSWYQQALGQGPQFIFQYYEEEERQRGNFPDRFSGHQFPNYSSELNVNALLLGDSALYLCASRRGVRGVGNYGYTFGSGTRLTVV.